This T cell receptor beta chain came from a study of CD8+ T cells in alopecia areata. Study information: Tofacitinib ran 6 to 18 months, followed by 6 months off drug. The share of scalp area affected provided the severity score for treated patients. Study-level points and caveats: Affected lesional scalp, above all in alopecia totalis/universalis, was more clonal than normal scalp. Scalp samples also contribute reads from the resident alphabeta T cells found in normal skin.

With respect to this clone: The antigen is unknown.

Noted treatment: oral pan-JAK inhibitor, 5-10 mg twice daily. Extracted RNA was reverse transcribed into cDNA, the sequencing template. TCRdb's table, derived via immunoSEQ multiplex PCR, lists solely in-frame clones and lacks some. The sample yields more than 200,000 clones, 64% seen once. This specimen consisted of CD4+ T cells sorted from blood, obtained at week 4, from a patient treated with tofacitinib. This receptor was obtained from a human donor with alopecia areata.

CDR3 DNA: TGTGCCAGCAGTGACCCCGGGGGGGTCGGCGAGCAGTACTTC. Its translation is CASSDPGGVGEQYF. The chain is built from TRBV27 and TRBJ2-7; TRBD2 aligns across 8 bases. The CDR3 covers 14 residues. Germline CDR1 MNHEY, CDR2 SMNVEV (reference sequence). J was trimmed by 6 bases and V by 5 bases; bases with no gene match: 9.